One sample yielded the 7 T cell receptor beta chains listed below, sequenced in a study of graft-versus-host responses after intestinal transplantation. Their antigen targets remain unknown. Libraries were prepared by immunoSEQ multiplex PCR; TCRdb keeps only in-frame clonotypes and omits some of them. The table has 84,000 or so clones, approximately 92% seen once. Sequences were derived from unstimulated CD4+ T cells sorted from spleen or lymph node cells, sampled before intestinal transplant. These receptors were obtained from a human donor who received an intestinal transplant.

This chain uses TRBV18 with TRBJ1-5; D is unresolved. The CDR3 contains 14 residues. Trimming took 4 bases from V and 1 from J, leaving 8 bases between them. The germline gives CDR1 KGHSH, CDR2 LQKENI. CDR3 bases: TGTGCCAGCTCACAAGGCTGGAGCAATCAGCCCCAGCATTTT. Its translation: CASSQGWSNQPQHF.

The gene calls are TRBV13 and TRBJ2-1, with no clear D. The CDR3 consists of 12 residues. Trimming removed 4 bases at V and 9 bases at J, with 10 bases between. Germline-derived CDR1 and CDR2 are PRHDT and FYEKMQ (reference sequence). CDR3 DNA: TGTGCCAGCAGCTCTTTAACGAGTGAGCAGTTCTTC. Translating it yields CASSSLTSEQFF.

The gene calls are TRBV2 and TRBJ2-7, with D unresolved. The CDR3 covers 14 residues. Trimming took 1 base from V and 0 from J, leaving 7 bases between them. CDR1 SNHLY and CDR2 FYNNEI come from the germline V gene. The CDR3 nucleotides read TGTGCCAGCAGTGAAGGCGTGCTCTCCTACGAGCAGTACTTC. Its translation: CASSEGVLSYEQYF.

The chain has TRBV15 and TRBJ2-5; D may be TRBD2 (5 bases). Germline lookup yields CDR1 LNHNV and CDR2 YYDKDF (reference sequence). This CDR3 is 17 amino acids long. V was pared by 0 bases and J by 2 bases, with 16 bases between. CDR3 bases: TGTGCCACCAGCAGAGATCGACACGGACTGTCTCAAGAGACCCAGTACTTC. Amino acid sequence: CATSRDRHGLSQETQYF. The variable domain in full, completed from reference TRBV15 and TRBJ2-5, reads DAMVIQNPRYQVTQFGKPVTLSCSQTLNHNVMYWYQQKSSQAPKLLFHYYDKDFNNEADTPDNFQSRRPNTSFCFLDIRSPGLGDTAMYLCATSRDRHGLSQETQYFGPGTRLLVL.

DNA of the CDR3: TGTGCCAGCAGCCCTGGACCCACCGGGGAGCTGTTTTTT. It encodes CASSPGPTGELFF. The genes are TRBV6-6 and TRBJ2-2; D gene uncertain. V lost 6 bases, J lost 4 bases, and 9 bases lay in between. The CDR3 consists of 13 residues. Germline V gene data show CDR1 as MNHNY and CDR2 as SVGAGI (reference sequence).

The chain recombines TRBV10-3 with TRBJ2-1; no reliable D call. Looked up from germline, CDR1 is ENHRY and CDR2 is SYGVKD. The CDR3 totals 11 residues. V was pared by 3 bases and J by 5 bases, with 2 bases between. As DNA, the CDR3 is TGTGCCATCAGTGACGACAATGAGCAGTTCTTC. This gives the protein CAISDDNEQFF.

The CDR3 reads CASTKTGLQTGEQYF. CDR3 nucleotide sequence: TGTGCCAGCACTAAGACGGGGCTCCAAACGGGGGAGCAGTACTTC. The chain uses TRBV19 and TRBJ2-7; D tentatively fits TRBD1 or TRBD2 (5 bases each). This CDR3 spans 15 amino acids. CDR1 LNHDA and CDR2 SQIVND come from the germline V gene (reference sequence). V was cut by 9 bases and J by 7 bases, with 25 bases left in between.